These T cell receptor beta chains were read from a single sample in a study of cytomegalovirus exposure and HLA in healthy donors. TCRdb's copy holds only in-frame clones and misses some; the assay was immunoSEQ multiplex PCR. Here the sample spans some 150,000 clones, 60% to 85% being singletons. The sequenced sample consisted of PBMCs. The receptors were sampled from a man aged 18-30 years in good health and CMV-seronegative. Each CDR3 is given with its conserved first and last residue. Each record gives: clone size, J gene, CDR3 length, V gene, D gene, CDR3 protein, CDR3 DNA. A D gene is named only where the DNA matches it firmly. Rows give clone size only sometimes, using once, few, many, or a class for an expanded clone.

few | TRBJ1-5 | 14 | TRBV10-3 | . | CAISEGQINQPQHF | TGTGCCATCAGTGAGGGACAGATTAATCAGCCCCAGCATTTT
few | TRBJ1-6 | 15 | TRBV6-6 | . | CASSYSSAKNSPLHF | TGTGCCAGCAGTTACTCGAGTGCTAAGAATTCACCCCTCCACTTT
. | TRBJ2-7 | 14 | TRBV5-4 | TRBD2 | CASSLREGSGEQYF | TGTGCCAGCAGCTTGCGGGAGGGTTCGGGGGAGCAGTACTTC
few | TRBJ2-7 | 15 | TRBV28 | . | CASLPPGGGTYEQYF | TGTGCCAGCCTACCCCCGGGGGGCGGGACCTACGAGCAGTACTTC
. | TRBJ2-7 | 15 | TRBV30 | . | CAWSVRWRAAAEQYF | TGTGCCTGGAGTGTACGGTGGAGGGCAGCGGCGGAGCAGTACTTC
. | TRBJ2-7 | 13 | TRBV7-3 | . | CASSHTGSNEQYF | TGTGCCAGCAGCCACACAGGGAGCAACGAGCAGTACTTC
. | TRBJ1-1 | 11 | TRBV7-8 | . | CASRQGVEAFF | TGTGCCAGCAGACAGGGAGTTGAAGCTTTCTTT
. | TRBJ2-4 | 15 | TRBV11-2 | . | CASSVRQVGGNIQYF | TGTGCCAGCAGCGTCAGACAGGTCGGCGGAAACATTCAGTACTTC
. | TRBJ2-1 | 15 | TRBV27 | TRBD2 | CASSTPSGGATEQFF | TGTGCCAGCAGTACGCCTAGCGGGGGGGCAACTGAGCAGTTCTTC
. | TRBJ1-2 | 13 | TRBV6-1 | TRBD1 | CASRTDRGEGYTF | TGTGCCAGCAGGACGGACAGGGGGGAAGGCTACACCTTC
. | TRBJ2-5 | 15 | TRBV5-1 | TRBD1 | CASSPWTGASQTQYF | TGCGCCAGCAGCCCGTGGACAGGGGCATCGCAGACCCAGTACTTC
. | TRBJ1-6 | 16 | TRBV10-3 | TRBD1 | CAISESTGTGDSPLHF | TGTGCCATCAGTGAGTCTACCGGGACAGGGGATTCACCCCTCCACTTT
. | TRBJ2-7 | 14 | TRBV28 | TRBD1 | CASSSRTGNYEQYF | TGTGCCAGCAGCTCCAGGACAGGAAACTACGAGCAGTACTTC
. | TRBJ1-5 | 14 | TRBV30 | . | CAWGEVLSNQPQHF | TGTGCCTGGGGGGAGGTCCTCAGCAATCAGCCCCAGCATTTT
. | TRBJ2-5 | 15 | TRBV30 | TRBD2 | CAWSSGGRIQETQYF | TGTGCCTGGAGTTCGGGAGGGCGAATCCAAGAGACCCAGTACTTC
. | TRBJ2-7 | 14 | TRBV5-6 | TRBD2 | CASSWNGGSYEQYF | TGTGCCAGCAGTTGGAACGGCGGGAGCTACGAGCAGTACTTC
. | TRBJ2-1 | 16 | TRBV6-6 | TRBD2 | CASSYSGGGVYNEQFF | TGTGCCAGCAGTTACTCGGGCGGGGGGGTTTACAATGAGCAGTTCTTC
few | TRBJ1-1 | 17 | TRBV19 | . | CASSTSSGGFMYSEAFF | TGTGCCAGTAGTACGTCGTCGGGGGGATTCATGTACTCTGAAGCTTTCTTT
. | TRBJ1-2 | 13 | TRBV7-9 | . | CASSLVLHEGYTF | TGTGCCAGCAGCTTAGTCTTACACGAAGGCTACACCTTC
. | TRBJ1-4 | 13 | TRBV5-5 | . | CASSLRRGEKLFF | TGTGCCAGCAGCTTGAGGAGGGGTGAAAAACTGTTTTTT
. | TRBJ2-5 | 15 | TRBV28 | TRBD1 | CASSSSGQGIETQYF | TGTGCCAGCAGTAGTTCTGGACAGGGAATAGAGACCCAGTACTTC
. | TRBJ1-2 | 12 | TRBV28 | . | CASRSANYGYTF | TGTGCCAGCAGGTCGGCTAACTATGGCTACACCTTC
. | TRBJ2-1 | 15 | TRBV2 | TRBD2 | CASSEGGRAWDEQFF | TGTGCCAGCAGTGAGGGCGGGAGGGCCTGGGATGAGCAGTTCTTC
. | TRBJ1-1 | 14 | TRBV5-1 | . | CASSTGQRSTEAFF | TGCGCCAGCAGCACCGGACAGAGGAGCACTGAAGCTTTCTTT
. | TRBJ2-3 | 14 | TRBV6-4 | . | CASSDGTSTDTQYF | TGTGCCAGCAGTGACGGGACTAGCACAGATACGCAGTATTTT
few | TRBJ1-1 | 16 | TRBV12-5 | TRBD1 | CASGLGKGTGGIEAFF | TGTGCTAGTGGTTTGGGCAAAGGGACAGGGGGTATTGAAGCTTTCTTT
. | TRBJ1-2 | 14 | TRBV5-1 | . | CASSKTGGSYGYTF | TGCGCCAGCAGCAAGACGGGGGGCAGCTATGGCTACACCTTC
. | TRBJ1-1 | 16 | TRBV18 | . | CASSPPRTGASTEAFF | TGTGCCAGCTCACCCCCCCGGACGGGAGCCTCCACTGAAGCTTTCTTT
few | TRBJ2-1 | 15 | TRBV5-1 | TRBD1 | CASSSGQVGNNEQFF | TGCGCCAGCAGCTCTGGACAGGTGGGGAACAATGAGCAGTTCTTC
once | TRBJ1-2 | 14 | TRBV2 | TRBD1 | CASEGTGFRYGYTF | TGTGCCAGCGAGGGGACAGGCTTCCGATATGGCTACACCTTC
few | TRBJ2-7 | 12 | TRBV5-4 | . | CASSLFSNEQYF | TGTGCCAGCAGCTTGTTTAGTAACGAGCAGTACTTC
few | TRBJ2-5 | 12 | TRBV6-6 | . | CASSYSGETQYF | TGTGCCAGCAGTTACTCCGGGGAGACCCAGTACTTC
. | TRBJ2-7 | 15 | TRBV6-1 | . | CASSRQSASSYEQYF | TGTGCCAGCAGTCGTCAGAGCGCCAGCTCCTACGAGCAGTACTTC
. | TRBJ1-1 | 14 | TRBV19 | . | CASSIPRENTEAFF | TGTGCCAGTAGTATCCCCCGGGAGAACACTGAAGCTTTCTTT
. | TRBJ1-1 | 11 | TRBV28 | . | CASSLGRGAFF | TGTGCCAGCAGTTTGGGCCGGGGGGCTTTCTTT
few | TRBJ2-5 | 14 | TRBV19 | . | CASSTSTQQETQYF | TGTGCCAGTAGTACTTCGACACAACAAGAGACCCAGTACTTC
. | TRBJ2-7 | 14 | TRBV19 | TRBD1 | CASSAGQGATEQYF | TGTGCCAGTAGTGCGGGACAGGGGGCGACCGAGCAGTACTTC
. | TRBJ2-1 | 13 | TRBV27 | . | CASSLFKSDEQFF | TGTGCCAGCAGCCTCTTCAAGAGCGATGAGCAGTTCTTC
. | TRBJ1-2 | 11 | TRBV20-1 | . | CSARLGAGYTF | TGCAGTGCCCGACTAGGGGCTGGCTACACCTTC
few | TRBJ2-2 | 14 | TRBV5-4 | TRBD2 | CASRGLDQRGELFF | TGTGCCAGCAGAGGACTAGATCAGCGTGGGGAGCTGTTTTTT
. | TRBJ2-1 | 15 | TRBV18 | TRBD2 | CASSPGGSSYNEQFF | TGTGCCAGCTCACCAGGCGGGAGCTCCTACAATGAGCAGTTCTTC
few | TRBJ1-5 | 14 | TRBV2 | . | CASSGVQDNQPQHF | TGTGCCAGCAGTGGGGTACAGGACAATCAGCCCCAGCATTTT
. | TRBJ2-3 | 14 | TRBV7-6 | TRBD2 | CASSLAGLAGTQYF | TGTGCCAGCAGCTTAGCGGGACTAGCCGGTACGCAGTATTTT
. | TRBJ2-7 | 13 | TRBV5-6 | . | CASSLSSTYEQYF | TGTGCCAGCAGCTTATCAAGCACCTACGAGCAGTACTTC
. | TRBJ1-1 | 15 | TRBV18 | TRBD1 | CASSPGQLTNTEAFF | TGTGCCAGCTCACCGGGACAGCTAACGAACACTGAAGCTTTCTTT
. | TRBJ2-5 | 14 | TRBV7-6 | TRBD2 | CASSLMTSREIQYF | TGTGCCAGCAGTCTGATGACTAGCCGGGAGATCCAGTACTTC
. | TRBJ1-5 | 14 | TRBV27 | TRBD1 | CASSATGGNQPQHF | TGTGCCAGCAGTGCTACAGGGGGCAATCAGCCCCAGCATTTT
. | TRBJ2-7 | 13 | TRBV7-9 | . | CASSSPLRYEQYF | TGTGCCAGCAGCTCGCCCCTTAGATACGAGCAGTACTTC
. | TRBJ1-2 | 15 | TRBV6-5 | . | CASSYWEGHWSGYTF | TGTGCCAGCAGTTACTGGGAGGGACACTGGAGTGGCTACACCTTC
. | TRBJ1-1 | 17 | TRBV5-1 | TRBD1 | CASSGLGTGLGNTEAFF | TGCGCCAGCAGCGGGCTAGGGACAGGGCTGGGGAACACTGAAGCTTTCTTT
. | TRBJ2-1 | 15 | TRBV7-3 | TRBD2 | CASSLSGGPYNEQFF | TGTGCCAGCAGCCTCAGCGGGGGCCCCTACAATGAGCAGTTCTTC
. | TRBJ2-2 | 16 | TRBV7-6 | . | CASSLEAAVNTGELFF | TGTGCCAGCAGCTTAGAAGCGGCGGTGAACACCGGGGAGCTGTTTTTT
. | TRBJ2-3 | 17 | TRBV9 | . | CASSVAHGGLSTDTQYF | TGTGCCAGCAGCGTAGCTCACGGGGGGCTCAGCACAGATACGCAGTATTTT
. | TRBJ2-7 | 15 | TRBV5-1 | TRBD1 | CASSASRGLPHEQYF | TGCGCCAGCAGCGCCAGCAGGGGGCTTCCGCACGAGCAGTACTTC
. | TRBJ1-2 | 14 | TRBV9 | TRBD1 | CASSVAGTEYGYTF | TGTGCCAGCAGCGTAGCAGGGACAGAATATGGCTACACCTTC
few | TRBJ2-7 | 13 | TRBV2 | TRBD1 | CASSGQGLYEQYF | TGTGCCAGCAGCGGACAGGGGCTATACGAGCAGTACTTC
. | TRBJ2-3 | 17 | TRBV7-9 | TRBD2 | CASSLKGASGRTDTQYF | TGTGCCAGCAGCTTAAAGGGTGCTAGCGGACGCACAGATACGCAGTATTTT